This entry features one T cell receptor (beta chain) sequence. This sample was included in a study of blood T cell repertoires in COVID-19. Across the whole study: Whether acute or convalescent, the COVID-19 samples came from the United States, Italy and Spain.

Participant age was roughly 18 to 95 years, and participants resided in fewer than 25 US areas. Cohorts were assigned according to the clinical history that participants reported. As originally analysed: Estimated nucleated cell counts came from reference gene primer amplification. Produced via immunoSEQ multiplex PCR; TCRdb's table is partial and in-frame only. That table furnishes V, J and clone size, whereas the DNA furnished D and trimming. The sample carries roughly 230,000 clones, 80% to 85% recorded once. Sequencing input: PBMCs or T cells enriched from blood (not recorded which). This clonotype was obtained from a man aged 50-59 years who had recovered from COVID-19.

Here the CDR3 reads CASTSQGIDSPLHF. Here the CDR3 DNA reads TGTGCCAGCACTTCACAGGGTATTGATTCACCCCTCCACTTT. The chain carries TRBV28 and TRBJ1-6, with a weak D call TRBD1 (6 bases). Trimming removed 7 bases from V and 8 bases from J, with 15 bases in between. Germline V lookup: CDR1 MDHEN, CDR2 SYDVKM. This CDR3 spans 14 amino acids.